This T cell receptor beta chain emerged from a study of metastatic and nonmetastatic thyroid tumors (dated by TCRdb to the early 2020s). Background on the whole study: Repertoires were compared across peripheral blood and tumor or nodule tissue samples from malignant and benign thyroid patients. Broad study findings and their caveats: In both blood and tumor samples, malignant tumors were reported to have significantly higher TCR beta diversity than benign nodules.

The library was built by means of PCR. Instrument on record: Illumina HiSeq 4000. High-throughput sequencing was used to profile the TCR beta-chain CDR3 region of each patient. As for the original processing: Drawing on CDR3 differences between clinicopathological groups, the researchers built a classifier meant to tell apart patients with distant-metastatic papillary thyroid cancer. To measure repertoire diversity the researchers used the Shannon index, while the Morisita-Horn index served to gauge how similar the tumor and blood repertoires were. Clones were called with MiXCR by TCRdb after fastp trimmed the public reads at Q25, and only in-frame beta chains were retained. TCRdb's processing, not the study's, gives the V and J calls here. For this sample the table gives some 30,000 clones, of which less than 14% were detected only once. Approximately 15% of the sample belongs to the ten largest clones.

Before undergoing thyroid surgery, none of the patients had been given any kind of treatment. Using T-cell receptor beta sequencing, the study looked back at clinical samples from patients collected from about 2011 to 2018. Counted from cysteine to phenylalanine, this CDR3 has 18 amino acids. Only the CDR3 part of the read is kept: 54 bases, read in frame from the first base. CDR1 and CDR2 were assigned from the germline V gene (reference sequence) as SSHAT and FNYEAQ. This clone was recorded many times. There is no known antigen for this receptor. At one end, the junction sequence differs from germline, possibly due to a read error.

What was sequenced was blood. This chain joins TRBV7-7 to TRBJ2-6; the D gene lacks a confident call. This receptor was taken from a female donor with papillary thyroid cancer or a benign thyroid nodule (not recorded which). Some clones in this sample may be carry-over from other donors' samples. The nucleotide sequence reads as follows: TGTGCTAGCAGCTTAGCACCTTATTCGGGCTCTGGGGCCAACGTCCTGACTTTC. Translated, it gives CASSLAPYSGSGANVLTF.